These 8 T cell receptor beta chains were sequenced from one sample in a study of blood T cell repertoires in COVID-19. Produced via immunoSEQ multiplex PCR; TCRdb's table is partial and in-frame only. The table includes fewer than 250,000 clones, around four fifths detected once. Sequenced sample: peripheral blood. The receptor set was obtained from a woman in her 70s with acute or convalescent COVID-19.

The V gene is TRBV18, the J gene TRBJ1-1; D is unresolved. The ends were cut back, 3 bases at V and 0 bases at J, with 14 bases in the middle. The CDR3 sequence is 16 residues long. Germline CDR1 KGHSH, CDR2 LQKENI. CDR3 in amino acids: CASSPNHRAMNTEAFF. The CDR3 DNA is TGTGCCAGCTCACCGAACCACAGAGCTATGAACACTGAAGCTTTCTTT. Combining the CDR3 with reference TRBV18 and TRBJ1-1 gives the whole variable domain NAGVMQNPRHLVRRRGQEARLRCSPMKGHSHVYWYRQLPEEGLKFMVYLQKENIIDESGMPKERFSAEFPKEGPSILRIQQVVRGDSAAYFCASSPNHRAMNTEAFFGQGTRLTVV.

The rearrangement links TRBV6-2 or TRBV6-3 to TRBJ1-5; possible D gene TRBD1, 5 bases. In germline, CDR1 is MNHEY, CDR2 SVGEGT. The CDR3 is made up of 12 amino acids. With 5 bases removed from V and 10 bases from J, the gap between germline ends came to 12 bases. The CDR3 region has the DNA TGTGCCAGCAGTACCCAGGGAGGTCCCCAGCATTTT. This codes for CASSTQGGPQHF.

The chain links TRBV27 to TRBJ1-2; possible D gene TRBD1, 6 bases. Trimming took off 1 base at V and 4 bases at J, with 10 bases between the two ends. The germline V gene encodes CDR1 MNHEY and CDR2 SMNVEV (reference sequence). This CDR3 spans 14 amino acids. CDR3 sequence reads: CASSLWGRGYGYTF. The CDR3 DNA reads TGTGCCAGCAGTTTATGGGGCAGGGGCTATGGCTACACCTTC.

This clone was observed a single time. The chain carries TRBV28 and TRBJ1-2; no definite D call. This CDR3 contains 15 residues. Between the trimmed V and J ends, which lost 6 bases and 0 bases, there was a span of 14 bases. Per germline, CDR1 MDHEN and CDR2 SYDVKM. This CDR3 is CASSELRRANYGYTF. The CDR3, as DNA: TGTGCCAGCAGCGAACTAAGACGAGCTAACTATGGCTACACCTTC.

The genes are TRBV10-3 and TRBJ2-5; 8 positions match TRBD1. Trimming removed 2 bases from V and 5 bases from J; junction bases left unmatched: 7. Germline V gene lookup returns CDR1 ENHRY and CDR2 SYGVKD. The CDR3 runs 15 residues. CDR3 in DNA: TGTGCCATCAGTGAGAGGACAGGGAGGAGGGAGACCCAGTACTTC. It is translated as CAISERTGRRETQYF.

This chain connects TRBV6-2 or TRBV6-3 to TRBJ2-3; D might be TRBD1 (6 bases). Germline values: CDR1 MNHEY, CDR2 SVGEGT. Between the trimmed V and J ends, which lost 6 bases and 2 bases, there was a span of 9 bases. The CDR3 totals 13 residues. This CDR3 reads CASSGDNTDTQYF. The CDR3 region has the DNA TGTGCCAGCAGCGGGGACAACACAGATACGCAGTATTTT.

This clone was observed a handful of times. This sequence joins TRBV28 and TRBJ1-2, with TRBD1 as a possible D gene (5 bases). CDR3 length equals 14 residues. The germline CDR1 and CDR2 sequences are MDHEN and SYDVKM. V lost 4 bases and J 0 bases, leaving 9 bases between the germline ends. The CDR3 loop reads CASSSTATNYGYTF. CDR3 coding DNA: TGTGCCAGCAGTTCGACAGCTACTAACTATGGCTACACCTTC.

Note on this clone: One end of the junction does not line up with germline, which may come from a read error. The V and J genes are TRBV27 and TRBJ2-6; D is unresolved. CDR3 length: 16 amino acids. CDR1 is MNHEY and CDR2 is SMNVEV in the germline V gene (reference sequence). CDR3 bases: TGTGCCACCAGTAGAATCGGGTTTGATGGGGCCAACGTCCTGACTTTC. It is translated as CATSRIGFDGANVLTF.